A single sample is the source of the 26 T cell receptor beta chains below, sequenced in a study of cytomegalovirus exposure and HLA in healthy donors. PCR amplification relied on 60 Vbeta primers (plus 13 Jbeta primers). The method was immunoSEQ multiplex PCR; TCRdb's version includes in-frame clones alone and lacks a portion of them. Of 76,000 or so clones in the sample, about 69% were seen once. The sequencing sample was made of PBMCs. These receptors originate from a woman aged 35 to 49 in good health and CMV-seropositive.

This clone was counted a few times. The chain recombines TRBV27 with TRBJ1-4; 7 bases are shared with TRBD1. Per the germline V gene, CDR1 is MNHEY and CDR2 is SMNVEV (reference sequence). This CDR3 spans 14 amino acids. Trimming removed 7 bases from V and 10 bases from J; junction bases left unmatched: 12. CDR3 nucleotide sequence: TGTGCCAGCATGGTCCTACAGGGGCGAGGAAAACTGTTTTTT. Translating gives CASMVLQGRGKLFF.

This clone occurred a few times. The chain combines TRBV5-8 with TRBJ1-1, with 8 bases identical to TRBD1. After removal of 4 bases from V and 5 bases from J, the junction contained 10 bases not matched to a gene. The CDR3 has 15 amino acids. The V gene's germline CDR1 is SGHTS and CDR2 YDEGEE. As DNA, the CDR3 is TGTGCCAGCAGCCCCCGGACAGGGAGAGGTACTGAAGCTTTCTTT. Residues: CASSPRTGRGTEAFF.

This clone is large within its sample. This chain uses TRBV15 with TRBJ2-7, with 7 bases matching TRBD1. The germline gives CDR1 LNHNV, CDR2 YYDKDF (reference sequence). V lost 5 bases to trimming and J lost 6 bases; unmatched junction nucleotides: 13. This CDR3 is built from 15 residues. The CDR3 loop reads CATSGPTGSPVEQYF. The CDR3 DNA reads TGTGCCACCAGCGGACCGACAGGGAGTCCTGTCGAGCAGTACTTC.

V and J are TRBV6-5 and TRBJ2-7; D gene unclear. Germline V gene data show CDR1 as MNHEY and CDR2 as SVGAGI. The V end was cut by 2 bases, the J end by 5 bases, with 4 bases between. The CDR3 is 11 amino acids. The DNA for the CDR3 is TGTGCCAGCAGTTACAACAACGAGCAGTACTTC. Translated, it gives CASSYNNEQYF.

The chain links TRBV4-1 to TRBJ1-5; the D is unclear. The germline V and J ends were trimmed by 1 base and 1 base, with 8 bases remaining between them. The length of the CDR3 is 15 residues. Germline loops: CDR1 MGHRA, CDR2 YSYEKL. Written as DNA, the CDR3 is TGCGCCAGCAGCCAAGGCGGGCGAAGCAATCAGCCCCAGCATTTT. This encodes CASSQGGRSNQPQHF.

The chain uses TRBV27 and TRBJ2-7; 8 bases are shared with TRBD1. The CDR3 spans 14 residues. V was pared by 1 base and J by 7 bases, with 6 bases of the junction left unmatched. CDR1 is MNHEY, CDR2 SMNVEV, per germline (reference sequence). The CDR3 loop is CASSLLDRVGEQYF. The DNA for the CDR3 is TGTGCCAGCAGTTTATTGGACAGGGTAGGGGAGCAGTACTTC.

The genes are TRBV20-1 and TRBJ2-7; TRBD2 is a possible D gene (5 bases). CDR1 and CDR2 from the germline V gene are DFQATT and SNEGSKA (reference sequence). CDR3 length: 11 residues. The CDR3 nucleotides read TGCAGCCAAGCGGACTTCTACGAGCAGTACTTC. Its protein is CSQADFYEQYF.

CDR3 loop: CASSVEPGLGNTIYF. For the CDR3, the DNA is TGTGCCAGCAGCGTAGAGCCGGGTTTAGGAAACACCATATATTTT. J is TRBJ1-3 and V is TRBV9; D remains ambiguous. The V end was cut by 0 bases, the J end by 4 bases, with 11 bases between. The CDR3 runs to 15 residues. Looked up from germline, CDR1 is SGDLS and CDR2 is YYNGEE.

The CDR3 nucleotides are TGTGCCTGGAGTGCTGAGCGGAGGGTGACCCAGTACTTC. This codes for CAWSAERRVTQYF. This chain uses TRBV30 with TRBJ2-5, with D possibly matching TRBD2 (6 bases). Trimming took 1 base from V and 7 from J, leaving 13 bases between them. The CDR3 covers 13 residues. In germline, CDR1 is GTSNPN, CDR2 SVGIG (reference sequence). Full variable domain (outside the CDR3, taken from reference TRBV30 and TRBJ2-5): SQTIHQWPATLVQPVGSPLSLECTVEGTSNPNLYWYRQAAGRGLQLLFYSVGIGQISSEVPQNLSASRPQDRQFILSSKKLLLSDSGFYLCAWSAERRVTQYFGPGTRLLVL.

The chain carries TRBV25-1 and TRBJ1-2; no clear D gene. This CDR3 spans 15 amino acids. Trimming removed 1 base at V and 2 bases at J, with 11 bases between. Germline CDR1 is MGHDK and CDR2 is SYGVNS. CDR3 DNA sequence: TGTGCCAGCAGTGAATCTACAGTAACAAACTATGGCTACACCTTC. Translated: CASSESTVTNYGYTF.

As DNA, the CDR3 is TGTGCCAGCAGCTGGGGGGGAGATCAGCCCCAGCATTTT. Translating gives CASSWGGDQPQHF. This chain links TRBV7-9 with TRBJ1-5; TRBD1 might be the D (5 bases). In germline, CDR1 is SEHNR, CDR2 FQNEAQ (reference sequence). CDR3 length: 13 amino acids. The V end was cut by 4 bases, the J end by 5 bases, with 9 bases between.

This rearrangement joins TRBV5-1 to TRBJ2-7; D may be TRBD1 (6 bases). The V end was cut by 4 bases, the J end by 5 bases, with 19 bases between. The length of the CDR3 is 15 residues. CDR1 and CDR2 (germline): SGHRS, YFSETQ. The CDR3 sequence: CASSLQPQGYNEQYF. In nucleotides, the CDR3 is TGCGCCAGCAGCCTCCAGCCGCAGGGGTATAACGAGCAGTACTTC.

The V and J genes are TRBV12-5 and TRBJ2-5; 8 positions agree with TRBD1. The CDR3 has 16 amino acids. From germline, CDR1 is LGHNT and CDR2 FRNRAP. V dropped 5 bases and J dropped 3; count of bases not matched to a gene: 11. For the CDR3, the DNA is TGTGCTAGTGGTCCCCAGGGGGCTCACGCCGAAGAGACCCAGTACTTC. This encodes CASGPQGAHAEETQYF.

The V call is TRBV6-5, the J call TRBJ1-1; TRBD1 matches 8 bases. The germline gives CDR1 MNHEY, CDR2 SVGAGI. The junction had 4 bases not matched to a gene; V was cut back by 5 bases and J by 2 bases. The CDR3 totals 14 residues. The CDR3 reads CASSRTGTNTEAFF. The CDR3 DNA sequence: TGTGCCAGCAGTCGGACAGGGACCAACACTGAAGCTTTCTTT.

The J gene is TRBJ1-1, the V gene TRBV2; 8 bases agree with TRBD1. The CDR3 has 13 amino acids. With 6 bases clipped from V and 5 bases from J, the junction kept 5 bases outside the gene matches. Germline CDR1 SNHLY, CDR2 FYNNEI. The DNA for the CDR3 is TGTGCCAGCAGCGACAGGGGTGGAACTGAAGCTTTCTTT. This codes for CASSDRGGTEAFF.

V and J are TRBV6-6 and TRBJ2-7; D possibly corresponds to TRBD2 (6 bases). The CDR3 extends over 15 amino acids. The V end was cut by 6 bases, the J end by 1 base, with 16 bases between. Germline values: CDR1 MNHNY, CDR2 SVGAGI (reference sequence). The DNA of the CDR3 is TGTGCCAGCAGGGGGGGAGGCCGCCAGTCCTACGAGCAGTACTTC. Protein product: CASRGGGRQSYEQYF.

The chain is built from TRBV28 and TRBJ1-2; D possibly corresponds to TRBD1 (6 bases). Trimming pared 6 bases from V and 2 bases from J, leaving 19 bases between. Germline CDR1 is MDHEN and CDR2 is SYDVKM. The CDR3 consists of 16 residues. The CDR3 region is CASRGDTGKWNYGYTF. The DNA for the CDR3 is TGTGCCAGCAGGGGAGACACAGGGAAGTGGAACTATGGCTACACCTTC.

The rearrangement links TRBV5-4 to TRBJ2-3; 10 nucleotides agree with TRBD2. CDR3 length: 16 amino acids. Germline values: CDR1 SGHNT, CDR2 YYREEE (reference sequence). J lost 4 bases, V lost 3 bases, and 8 bases had no gene match. The CDR3, as DNA: TGTGCCAGCAGCTCAAAAAGCGGGGGGGCCGCAGATACGCAGTATTTT. It specifies CASSSKSGGAADTQYF.

The chain recombines TRBV4-1 with TRBJ2-7; D may be TRBD2 (5 bases). Germline CDR1 is MGHRA and CDR2 is YSYEKL. Trimming pared 0 bases from V and 7 bases from J, leaving 22 bases between. This CDR3 spans 17 amino acids. The CDR3 region has the DNA TGCGCCAGCAGCCAAGATAACCAGGTGGGAGTAGTCAAAGAGCAGTACTTC. Protein sequence: CASSQDNQVGVVKEQYF.

The chain uses TRBV6-6 and TRBJ2-7, with 12 bases fitting TRBD2. V gave up 6 bases and J gave up 2 bases; unmatched junction bases: 5. Per the germline V gene, CDR1 is MNHNY and CDR2 is SVGAGI (reference sequence). The CDR3 spans 15 residues. CDR3 DNA: TGTGCCAGCAGCCAGGGACTAGCGGGCGCCTACGAGCAGTACTTC. Its translation is CASSQGLAGAYEQYF.

The chain combines TRBV6-5 with TRBJ2-3, with TRBD2 matching over 8 bases. The V segment lost 3 bases and the J segment 5 bases; nucleotides outside the gene matches: 10. Per the germline V gene, CDR1 is MNHEY and CDR2 is SVGAGI. This CDR3 is built from 16 residues. The CDR3 DNA reads as TGTGCCAGCAGTTATTCCGGGAGGGGCCGGGGAGATACGCAGTATTTT. Amino acid sequence: CASSYSGRGRGDTQYF.

V and J are TRBV5-1 and TRBJ2-7; possible D gene TRBD1, 6 bases. Germline CDR1 is SGHRS and CDR2 is YFSETQ. CDR3 length equals 13 residues. V gave up 0 bases and J gave up 10 bases, with 14 bases separating them. CDR3 coding DNA: TGCGCCAGCAGCTTGGAACAGGGTAGGGCCCAGTACTTC. Its translation: CASSLEQGRAQYF.

V gene TRBV5-6 combines with J gene TRBJ2-1; D call uncertain. The germline V and J ends were trimmed by 4 bases and 9 bases, with 17 bases remaining between them. The CDR3 extends over 14 amino acids. Germline loops: CDR1 SGHDT, CDR2 YYEEEE. For the CDR3, the DNA is TGTGCCAGCAGCCAGTTGGGCCCCTTCCTTGAGCAGTTCTTC. Its translation: CASSQLGPFLEQFF.

The V gene is TRBV7-2, the J gene TRBJ2-7; D is ambiguous. V lost 0 bases and J 4 bases, leaving 16 bases between the germline ends. In germline, CDR1 is SGHTA, CDR2 FQGNSA. The CDR3 spans 16 residues. For the CDR3, the DNA is TGTGCCAGCAGCTTAGCTCTCCCTAGTCGAATTTACGAGCAGTACTTC. Translating gives CASSLALPSRIYEQYF. Full variable domain (remainder filled in from reference TRBV7-2 and TRBJ2-7): GAGVSQSPSNKVTEKGKDVELRCDPISGHTALYWYRQSLGQGLEFLIYFQGNSAPDKSGLPSDRFSAERTGGSVSTLTIQRTQQEDSAVYLCASSLALPSRIYEQYFGPGTRLTVT.

This clone was detected only once. The chain joins TRBV5-1 to TRBJ2-7, with no clear D. This CDR3 comprises 13 residues. The germline V gene encodes CDR1 SGHRS and CDR2 YFSETQ. Between the trimmed V and J ends, which lost 0 bases and 2 bases, there was a span of 6 bases. The CDR3 here is CASSLDYAYEQYF. The CDR3 DNA is TGCGCCAGCAGCTTGGACTATGCCTACGAGCAGTACTTC.

The CDR3 DNA sequence: TGTGCCAGCAGCTTAGTACGGGGAGGAATAGGCTACGAGCAGTACTTC. This translates into CASSLVRGGIGYEQYF. The chain carries TRBV7-9 and TRBJ2-7, with D possibly TRBD2 on 6 matching bases. V shed 1 base and J shed 3 bases, with 16 bases lying between them. The CDR3 length is 16 residues. Germline V gene lookup returns CDR1 SEHNR and CDR2 FQNEAQ (reference sequence).